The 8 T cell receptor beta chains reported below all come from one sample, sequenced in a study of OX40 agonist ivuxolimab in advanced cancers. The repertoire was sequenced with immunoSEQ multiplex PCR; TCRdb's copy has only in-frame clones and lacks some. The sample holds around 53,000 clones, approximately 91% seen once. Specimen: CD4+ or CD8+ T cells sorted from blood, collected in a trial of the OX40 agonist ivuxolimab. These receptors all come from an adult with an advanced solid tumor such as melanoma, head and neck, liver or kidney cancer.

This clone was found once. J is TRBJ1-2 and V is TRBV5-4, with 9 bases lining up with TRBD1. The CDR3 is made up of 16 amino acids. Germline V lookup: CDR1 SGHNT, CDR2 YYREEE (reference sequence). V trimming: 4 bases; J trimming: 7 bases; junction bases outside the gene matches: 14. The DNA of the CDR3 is TGTGCCAGCAGCCAAGGGACAGGGAGTGGAGGGGGTGGCTACACCTTC. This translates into CASSQGTGSGGGGYTF.

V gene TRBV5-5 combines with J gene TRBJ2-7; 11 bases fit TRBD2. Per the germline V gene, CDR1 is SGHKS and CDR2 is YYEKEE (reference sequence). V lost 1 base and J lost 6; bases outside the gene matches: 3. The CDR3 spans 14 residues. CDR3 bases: TGTGCCAGCAGCTTGAAACTAGCGGGAGTCGAGCAGTACTTC. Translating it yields CASSLKLAGVEQYF.

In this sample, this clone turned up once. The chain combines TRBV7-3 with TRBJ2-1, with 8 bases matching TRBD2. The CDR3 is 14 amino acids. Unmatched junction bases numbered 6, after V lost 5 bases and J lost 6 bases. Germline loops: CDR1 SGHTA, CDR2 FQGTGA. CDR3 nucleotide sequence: TGTGCCAGCAGCGCGGGACTAGTTAGCAATGAGCAGTTCTTC. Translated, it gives CASSAGLVSNEQFF.

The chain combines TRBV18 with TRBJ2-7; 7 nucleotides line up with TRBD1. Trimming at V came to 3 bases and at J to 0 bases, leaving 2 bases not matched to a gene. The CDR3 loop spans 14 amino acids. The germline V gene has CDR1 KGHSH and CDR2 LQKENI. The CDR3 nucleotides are TGTGCCAGCTCACCCCAGGGGGTCTCCTACGAGCAGTACTTC. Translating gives CASSPQGVSYEQYF.

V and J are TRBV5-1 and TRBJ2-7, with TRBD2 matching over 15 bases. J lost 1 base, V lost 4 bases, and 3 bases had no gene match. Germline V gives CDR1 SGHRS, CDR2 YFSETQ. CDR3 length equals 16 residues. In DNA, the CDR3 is TGCGCCAGCAGCCCTGGGACTAGCGGGAGGTCCTACGAGCAGTACTTC. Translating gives CASSPGTSGRSYEQYF.

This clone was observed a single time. In DNA form, the CDR3 reads TGTGCCAGCAGCTTATCGCCCAATTCAGAGCAGTTCTTC. Its protein product is CASSLSPNSEQFF. V usage is TRBV7-2 and J usage is TRBJ2-1, with D hard to call. The CDR3 is 13 residues long. Deletions cut 2 bases from V and 10 bases from J, with 12 bases between. The V gene's germline CDR1 is SGHTA and CDR2 FQGNSA.

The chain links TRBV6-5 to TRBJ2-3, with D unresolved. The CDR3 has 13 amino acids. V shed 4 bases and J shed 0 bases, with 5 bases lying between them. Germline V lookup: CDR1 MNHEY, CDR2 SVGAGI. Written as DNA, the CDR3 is TGTGCCAGCAGTTCCTATAGCACAGATACGCAGTATTTT. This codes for CASSSYSTDTQYF.

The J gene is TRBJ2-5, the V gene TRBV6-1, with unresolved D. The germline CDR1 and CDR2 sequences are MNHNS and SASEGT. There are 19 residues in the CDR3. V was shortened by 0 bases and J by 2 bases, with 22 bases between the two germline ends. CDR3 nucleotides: TGTGCCAGCAGTGAAGCGCAGACTGGCCTCCTAGATTTTCAAGAGACCCAGTACTTC. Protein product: CASSEAQTGLLDFQETQYF.